The clone carrying this T cell receptor beta chain appeared a single time. These data originate in a study of blood T cell repertoires in COVID-19. At the level of the study: Acute and convalescent COVID-19 specimens originated in the United States, Italy and Spain. PBMCs, B-cell-depleted T cells, or T cells provided the cDNA or gDNA that made up the material.

The CDR3 runs to 16 residues. Germline values: CDR1 MNHEY, CDR2 SMNVEV (reference sequence). Trimming removed 3 bases from V and 2 bases from J, with 13 bases in between. In the original processing: The authors estimated nucleated cell counts from reference gene primer amplification. Produced via immunoSEQ multiplex PCR; TCRdb's table is partial and in-frame only. The DNA gave D and trimming, while V, J and clone size come from that table. Of under 250,000 clones in the sample, roughly 90% were seen once. This receptor was identified in a woman aged 55-69 years with acute or convalescent COVID-19. Specimen: peripheral blood. The chain recombines TRBV27 with TRBJ2-2; possibly TRBD1 for D (6 bases). The CDR3, as DNA: TGTGCCAGCAGTTTTAGATTGGGACAAAACACCGGGGAGCTGTTTTTT. Translated: CASSFRLGQNTGELFF.